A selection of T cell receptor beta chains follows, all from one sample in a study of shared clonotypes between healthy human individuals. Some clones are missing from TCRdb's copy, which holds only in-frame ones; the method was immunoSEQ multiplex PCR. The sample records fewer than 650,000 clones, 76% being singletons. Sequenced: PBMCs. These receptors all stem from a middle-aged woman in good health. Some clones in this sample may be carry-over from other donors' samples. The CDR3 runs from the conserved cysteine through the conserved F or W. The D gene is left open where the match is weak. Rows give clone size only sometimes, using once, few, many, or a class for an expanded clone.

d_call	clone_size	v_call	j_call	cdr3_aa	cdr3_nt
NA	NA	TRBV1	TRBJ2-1	CTSSHNRDRGYNEQFF	TGCACCAGCAGCCACAACCGGGACAGGGGATACAATGAGCAGTTCTTC
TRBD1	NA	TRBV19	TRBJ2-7	CASSMQGDSYEQYF	TGTGCCAGTAGTATGCAGGGGGACTCCTACGAGCAGTACTTC
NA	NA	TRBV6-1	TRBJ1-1	CASSTYRTGNTEAFF	TGTGCCAGCAGTACCTACAGGACGGGGAACACTGAAGCTTTCTTT
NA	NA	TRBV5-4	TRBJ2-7	CASSLLRGGYEQYF	TGTGCCAGCAGCCTTCTGAGGGGAGGCTACGAGCAGTACTTC
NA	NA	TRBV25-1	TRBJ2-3	CASSPRTARGTDTQYF	TGTGCCAGCAGTCCGCGGACAGCCCGGGGAACAGATACGCAGTATTTT
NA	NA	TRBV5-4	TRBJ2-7	CASSPDPSSYEQYF	TGTGCCAGCAGCCCGGACCCAAGCTCCTACGAGCAGTACTTC
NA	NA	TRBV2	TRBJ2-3	CASSAWTDTQYF	TGTGCCAGCAGTGCCTGGACAGATACGCAGTATTTT
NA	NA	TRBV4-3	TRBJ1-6	CASSQDLAGVNSPLHF	TGCGCCAGCAGCCAAGATCTTGCAGGGGTAAATTCACCCCTCCACTTT
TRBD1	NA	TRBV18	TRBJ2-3	CASSRQGEPTDTQYF	TGTGCCAGCTCACGACAGGGGGAACCCACAGATACGCAGTATTTT
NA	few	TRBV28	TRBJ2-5	CASSRTGTRYF	TGTGCCAGCAGCCGAACCGGGACCCGGTACTTC
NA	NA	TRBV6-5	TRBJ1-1	CASSSIKGNTEAFF	TGTGCCAGCAGTTCCATAAAAGGGAACACTGAAGCTTTCTTT
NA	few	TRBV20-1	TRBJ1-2	CLAGVGDGYTF	TGCCTAGCTGGGGTTGGGGATGGCTACACCTTC
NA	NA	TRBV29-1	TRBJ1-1	CSVGTSARTEAFF	TGCAGCGTTGGTACATCCGCCCGAACTGAAGCTTTCTTT
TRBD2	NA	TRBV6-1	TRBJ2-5	CASSKGLVGETQYF	TGTGCCAGCAGTAAAGGACTAGTTGGGGAGACCCAGTACTTC
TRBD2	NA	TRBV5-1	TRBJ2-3	CASSRTGTSEGDTQYF	TGCGCCAGCAGCCGTACCGGGACTAGCGAGGGAGATACGCAGTATTTT
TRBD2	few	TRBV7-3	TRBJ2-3	CASSLRTSGRMGLADTQYF	TGTGCCAGCAGTCTACGGACTAGCGGGAGAATGGGGTTAGCAGATACGCAGTATTTT
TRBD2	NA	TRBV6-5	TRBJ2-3	CASKSGRSGDTQYF	TGTGCCAGCAAAAGCGGGAGATCTGGGGATACGCAGTATTTT
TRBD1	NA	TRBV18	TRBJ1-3	CASSRTGISGNTIYF	TGTGCCAGCTCACGGACAGGGATCTCTGGAAACACCATATATTTT
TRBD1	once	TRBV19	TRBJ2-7	CASSSRDSIAYEQYF	TGTGCCAGTAGTAGCCGGGACAGCATCGCCTACGAGCAGTACTTC
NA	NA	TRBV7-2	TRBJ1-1	CASSFSPNTEAFF	TGTGCCAGCAGCTTTTCACCGAACACTGAAGCTTTCTTT
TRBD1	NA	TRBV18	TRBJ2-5	CASSLIQGAWETQYF	TGTGCCAGCTCCCTTATTCAGGGGGCGTGGGAGACCCAGTACTTC
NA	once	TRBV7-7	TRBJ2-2	CASSLRSGAGELFF	TGTGCCAGCAGCTTGAGATCGGGCGCCGGGGAGCTGTTTTTT
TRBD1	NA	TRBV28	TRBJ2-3	CASTGTATDTQYF	TGTGCCAGCACCGGGACAGCCACAGATACGCAGTATTTT
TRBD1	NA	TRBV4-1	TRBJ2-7	CASSQDRVFEQYF	TGCGCCAGCAGCCAGGACAGGGTGTTCGAGCAGTACTTC
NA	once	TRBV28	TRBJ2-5	CASSPTGFQAKETQYF	TGTGCCAGCAGTCCAACAGGGTTCCAGGCAAAAGAGACCCAGTACTTC
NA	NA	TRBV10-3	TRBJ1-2	CAISESARGGGYGYTF	TGTGCCATCAGTGAGTCGGCCCGGGGCGGGGGCTATGGCTACACCTTC
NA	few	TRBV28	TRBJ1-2	CASSVTGSESYGYTF	TGTGCCAGCAGTGTTACAGGGAGCGAGTCCTATGGCTACACCTTC
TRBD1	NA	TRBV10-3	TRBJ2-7	CAIRTGRSSYEQYF	TGTGCCATCAGGACAGGGCGTAGCTCCTACGAGCAGTACTTC
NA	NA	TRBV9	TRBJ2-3	CASSVRGGADTQYF	TGTGCCAGCAGCGTCAGGGGGGGAGCAGATACGCAGTATTTT
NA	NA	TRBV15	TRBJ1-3	CATSRDTAPREIYF	TGTGCCACCAGCAGAGACACCGCACCTCGGGAGATATATTTT
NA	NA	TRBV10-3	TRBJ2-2	CAISEPPGLGAGELFF	TGTGCCATCAGTGAGCCGCCGGGGCTGGGGGCCGGGGAGCTGTTTTTT
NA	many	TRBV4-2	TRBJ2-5	CASSQYTGLETQYF	TGTGCCAGCAGCCAGTATACAGGGTTAGAGACCCAGTACTTC
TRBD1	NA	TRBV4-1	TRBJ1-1	CASSQGQGADTEAFF	TGCGCCAGCAGCCAAGGACAGGGGGCGGACACTGAAGCTTTCTTT
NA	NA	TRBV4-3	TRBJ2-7	CASSQDTGMDEQYF	TGCGCCAGCAGCCAAGATACCGGGATGGACGAGCAGTACTTC
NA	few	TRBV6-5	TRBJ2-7	CASSYSFARVLEQYF	TGTGCCAGCAGTTACTCGTTCGCCAGGGTGTTAGAGCAGTACTTC
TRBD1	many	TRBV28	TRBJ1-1	CASSLFDRVNTEAFF	TGTGCCAGCAGTTTATTCGACAGGGTGAACACTGAAGCTTTCTTT
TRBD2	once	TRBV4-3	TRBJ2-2	CASSQDPPWGSGIAGELFF	TGCGCCAGCAGCCAAGATCCCCCCTGGGGTAGCGGGATCGCCGGGGAGCTGTTTTTT
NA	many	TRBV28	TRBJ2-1	CASSSLGEGEYNEQFF	TGTGCCAGCAGTTCCCTCGGGGAGGGGGAGTACAATGAGCAGTTCTTC
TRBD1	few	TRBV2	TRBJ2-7	CASSGVVGTGEQYF	TGTGCCAGCAGTGGGGTAGTAGGGACAGGCGAGCAGTACTTC
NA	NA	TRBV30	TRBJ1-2	CAWAGTHPGYTF	TGTGCCTGGGCCGGGACCCACCCGGGCTACACCTTC
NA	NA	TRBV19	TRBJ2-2	CASSNGVENTGELFF	TGTGCCAGTAGTAATGGGGTCGAGAACACCGGGGAGCTGTTTTTT
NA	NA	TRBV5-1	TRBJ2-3	CASSLAPGSDTDTQYF	TGCGCCAGCAGCTTGGCCCCCGGGAGCGACACAGATACGCAGTATTTT
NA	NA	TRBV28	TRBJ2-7	CASSLSSPYEQYF	TGTGCCAGCAGTTTGAGTTCACCTTACGAGCAGTACTTC
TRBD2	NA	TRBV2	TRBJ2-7	CASGLAGSHYEQYF	TGTGCCAGCGGGCTAGCGGGAAGTCACTACGAGCAGTACTTC
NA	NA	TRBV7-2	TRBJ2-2	CASSLVGHQAGELFF	TGTGCCAGCAGCTTAGTGGGGCATCAGGCAGGGGAGCTGTTTTTT
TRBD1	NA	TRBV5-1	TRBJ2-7	CASSFGGDRENEQYF	TGCGCCAGCAGCTTTGGCGGGGACAGGGAAAACGAGCAGTACTTC
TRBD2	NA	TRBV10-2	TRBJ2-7	CASTLLAGGPEQYF	TGCGCCAGCACCTTGCTAGCGGGAGGGCCCGAGCAGTACTTC
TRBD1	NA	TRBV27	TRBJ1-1	CASSLLQGAYTEAFF	TGTGCCAGCAGTTTATTGCAGGGGGCGTACACTGAAGCTTTCTTT
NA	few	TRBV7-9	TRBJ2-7	CASSLGGASSYEQYF	TGTGCCAGCAGCTTAGGCGGGGCGAGCTCCTACGAGCAGTACTTC
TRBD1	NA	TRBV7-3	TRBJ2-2	CASSLSPGQGRSGELFF	TGTGCCAGCAGCTTATCGCCGGGACAGGGGAGAAGCGGGGAGCTGTTTTTT
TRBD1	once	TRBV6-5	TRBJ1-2	CASSWTGDNGYTF	TGTGCCAGCAGCTGGACAGGGGACAATGGCTACACCTTC
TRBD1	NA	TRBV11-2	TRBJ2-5	CASSLVRTGGAETQYF	TGTGCCAGCAGCTTAGTTCGGACAGGGGGTGCGGAGACCCAGTACTTC
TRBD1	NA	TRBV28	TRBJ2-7	CASSLSRGQGAYEQYF	TGTGCCAGCAGTTTAAGTCGGGGACAGGGGGCTTACGAGCAGTACTTC
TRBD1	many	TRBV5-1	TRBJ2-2	CASSLGAGQGFSGELFF	TGCGCCAGCAGCTTGGGTGCGGGACAGGGTTTTTCCGGGGAGCTGTTTTTT